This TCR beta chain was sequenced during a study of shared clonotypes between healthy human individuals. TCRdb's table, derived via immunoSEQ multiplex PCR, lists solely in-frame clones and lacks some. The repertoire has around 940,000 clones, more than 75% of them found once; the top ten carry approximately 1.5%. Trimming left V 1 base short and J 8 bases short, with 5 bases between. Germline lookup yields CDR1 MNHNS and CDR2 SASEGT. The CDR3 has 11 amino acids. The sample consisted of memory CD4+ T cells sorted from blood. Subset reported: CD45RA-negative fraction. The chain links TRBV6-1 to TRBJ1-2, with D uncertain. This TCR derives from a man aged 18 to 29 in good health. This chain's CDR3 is CASSEVQGYTF. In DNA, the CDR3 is TGTGCCAGCAGTGAAGTTCAGGGCTACACCTTC.